The 28 T cell receptor beta chains in this list originate from one sample, sequenced in a study of human CD8 memory T cell subsets. UMI-labeled 5' RACE was used, and it produced the TCR beta libraries. TCRdb reprocessed the 5' RACE reads, with one entry per CDR3 protein and no DNA. The sample includes 6,500 to 9,000 distinct CDR3 sequences. Sequencing was done on a sample of CD8+ T cells from PBMCs. The receptors shown here come from a human donor in good health.

According to its frequency, this clonotype is medium-sized. The chain has TRBV29-1 and TRBJ2-5; TCRdb indicates TRBD2, and absent DNA this call remains unverified. This CDR3 is built from 16 residues. The germline CDR1 and CDR2 sequences are SQVTM and ANQGSEA. CDR3 residues: CSVEGDTGGIKETQYF.

This chain joins TRBV7-9 and TRBJ2-1; without DNA, the TCRdb call of TRBD2 cannot be checked. CDR3 length: 15 residues. CDR1 is SEHNR and CDR2 is FQNEAQ in the germline V gene (reference sequence). CDR3 sequence: CASSAGADLRNEQFF.

This clonotype is identified as medium-sized from frequency. The chain is built from TRBV7-9 and TRBJ1-4. Germline V gene lookup returns CDR1 SEHNR and CDR2 FQNEAQ (reference sequence). The CDR3 sequence is 15 residues long. Here the CDR3 reads CASSISDATNEKLFF.

The chain combines TRBV15 with TRBJ2-2; TCRdb proposes TRBD1, but this gene call is untestable without DNA. Germline V gene sequence: CDR1 LNHNV, CDR2 YYDKDF (reference sequence). This CDR3 contains 15 residues. CDR3 amino acids: CATSRVDSNTGELFF.

The V gene is TRBV6-5, the J gene TRBJ2-1. This CDR3 spans 13 amino acids. Germline V CDR1 and CDR2: MNHEY, SVGAGI. The chain's CDR3 is CASSAGLADEQFF.

The gene calls are TRBV21-1 and TRBJ1-4. TRBV21-1 is an annotated pseudogene. There are 15 residues in the CDR3. The CDR3 loop reads CASSKRKDNNEKLFF.

The chain joins TRBV9 to TRBJ2-1; TCRdb indicates TRBD1, and absent DNA this call remains unverified. The CDR3 runs 16 residues. Per the germline V gene, CDR1 is SGDLS and CDR2 is YYNGEE. CDR3: CASSVGAPGRDNEQFF.

This chain uses TRBV9 with TRBJ2-2. Germline CDR1 is SGDLS and CDR2 is YYNGEE. This CDR3 contains 12 residues. CDR3: CASSTDTGELFF.

This clonotype is labeled medium-sized based on frequency. The chain carries TRBV9 and TRBJ1-2. Germline assignment: CDR1 SGDLS and CDR2 YYNGEE. CDR3 length equals 13 residues. The CDR3 here is CASSPRISDGYTF.

CDR3 residues: CASSPTGQGTDTQYF. J is TRBJ2-3 and V is TRBV28; TCRdb returns TRBD1, unconfirmable since there is no DNA. Germline V gives CDR1 MDHEN, CDR2 SYDVKM. CDR3 length equals 15 residues.

The chain uses TRBV6-5 and TRBJ1-1; lacking DNA, the TRBD1 call made by TCRdb goes unchecked. Germline CDR1 is MNHEY and CDR2 is SVGAGI. This CDR3 contains 13 residues. The CDR3: CASSPTGITEAFF.

The chain has TRBV2 and TRBJ2-2; TCRdb's D call of TRBD2 is untestable without DNA. Germline V CDR1 and CDR2: SNHLY, FYNNEI. This CDR3 is 14 amino acids long. The CDR3 reads CASGEGANTGELFF.

The chain recombines TRBV28 with TRBJ1-2; there is no DNA to check the TCRdb D call of TRBD1. The CDR3 is made up of 15 amino acids. Germline loops: CDR1 MDHEN, CDR2 SYDVKM. CDR3 protein: CASSIRGGLTAGYTF.

This clonotype shows up as medium-sized (0.01 to 0.1%) by frequency. The J gene is TRBJ2-3, the V gene TRBV7-6; no DNA is available, so the TRBD2 call from TCRdb remains unchecked. Germline-derived CDR1 and CDR2 are SGHVS and FNYEAQ. The CDR3 totals 16 residues. The CDR3 reads CASSSLDGSGPDTQYF.

The gene calls are TRBV13 and TRBJ2-5. In germline, CDR1 is PRHDT, CDR2 FYEKMQ (reference sequence). This CDR3 has 14 amino acids. The CDR3 sequence: CASSLGQEQETQYF.

V usage is TRBV28 and J usage is TRBJ1-5; TCRdb proposes TRBD1, but this gene call is untestable without DNA. Germline CDR1 and CDR2: MDHEN and SYDVKM. This CDR3 region has 15 residues. CDR3 loop: CASSLGGWLYQPQHF. Looking up the rest from reference TRBV28 and TRBJ1-5 gives the full variable domain: DVKVTQSSRYLVKRTGEKVFLECVQDMDHENMFWYRQDPGLGLRLIYFSYDVKMKEKGDIPEGYSVSREKKERFSLILESASTNQTSMYLCASSLGGWLYQPQHFGDGTRLSIL.

This chain links TRBV12-3 or TRBV12-4 with TRBJ2-1; lacking DNA, the TRBD2 call made by TCRdb goes unchecked. CDR3 length: 14 amino acids. The CDR3 loop is CASSFLAQLNEQFF.

The chain couples TRBV29-1 to TRBJ2-5; absent DNA, TCRdb's TRBD1 call cannot be checked. The CDR3 loop spans 13 amino acids. Germline assignment: CDR1 SQVTM and CDR2 ANQGSEA. CDR3 sequence reads: CSVYTGGQETQYF.

V usage is TRBV28 and J usage is TRBJ2-1; the TRBD1 assignment by TCRdb is unverifiable without DNA. Germline CDR1 is MDHEN and CDR2 is SYDVKM. The CDR3 covers 15 residues. CDR3 loop: CASSLERPLYNEQFF.

Judged by frequency, this clonotype is large. V is TRBV29-1 and J is TRBJ2-2; TCRdb designates TRBD2, a call that cannot be tested without DNA. In germline, CDR1 is SQVTM, CDR2 ANQGSEA. The CDR3 extends over 15 amino acids. CDR3 residues: CSVDETSGETGELFF.

Its frequency marks this clonotype as medium-sized. The V and J genes are TRBV5-5 and TRBJ2-7; TCRdb's D call of TRBD1 is untestable without DNA. The CDR3 is 12 amino acids. Germline-derived CDR1 and CDR2 are SGHKS and YYEKEE (reference sequence). CDR3 sequence: CASSSGAYEQYF.

This clonotype ranks as medium-sized (0.01 to 0.1%) in terms of frequency. The CDR3 protein is CASSFGGTQETQYF. This chain uses TRBV7-3 with TRBJ2-5. The germline gives CDR1 SGHTA, CDR2 FQGTGA. The CDR3 sequence is 14 residues long.

This clonotype ranks as medium-sized in terms of frequency. The V gene is TRBV27, the J gene TRBJ2-7; TCRdb gives TRBD2 as the D gene, but with no DNA this cannot be confirmed. CDR1 is MNHEY, CDR2 SMNVEV, per germline (reference sequence). The CDR3 runs to 15 residues. CDR3: CASSLQTSGTYEQYF.

The chain joins TRBV29-1 to TRBJ2-3; with no DNA, the TCRdb D assignment of TRBD1 cannot be verified. From germline, CDR1 is SQVTM and CDR2 ANQGSEA. The CDR3 totals 14 residues. The CDR3 is CSVVMGPSTDTQYF.

This clonotype is identified as large (0.1 to 1%) from frequency. J is TRBJ2-1 and V is TRBV11-2; TCRdb outputs TRBD2, but without DNA this stays unchecked. The germline V gene has CDR1 SGHAT and CDR2 FQNNGV. The CDR3 runs to 13 residues. Here the CDR3 reads CASSPGGNYEQFF.

This clonotype registers medium-sized (0.01 to 0.1%) by frequency. V is TRBV10-2 and J is TRBJ1-1. The CDR3 totals 14 residues. CDR1 and CDR2 from the germline V gene are WSHSY and SAAADI. The CDR3 is CASIKGLGTTEAFF.

The chain joins TRBV20-1 to TRBJ2-2; TCRdb's D call of TRBD1 is untestable without DNA. The germline CDR1 and CDR2 sequences are DFQATT and SNEGSKA (reference sequence). This CDR3 is built from 14 residues. The CDR3 here is CSARYPPDTGELFF.

The CDR3 spells CASSLTGRYEQYF. The chain employs TRBV28 and TRBJ2-7. The CDR3 loop spans 13 amino acids. The germline V gene has CDR1 MDHEN and CDR2 SYDVKM.